What follows are 22 T cell receptor beta chains derived from one specimen sequenced in a study of T cell responses to AZD1222 COVID-19 vaccine. The method was immunoSEQ multiplex PCR; TCRdb's version includes in-frame clones alone and lacks a portion of them. The sample carries 200,000 or so clones, over 80% recorded once. Sequences were derived from peripheral blood, sampled on day 0 of MenACWY control vaccination. Receptor source: an adult in good health.

The CDR3 loop is CASSIASGGIDNEQFF. CDR3 DNA sequence: TGTGCCAGTAGTATAGCTAGCGGGGGTATAGACAATGAGCAGTTCTTC. This chain links TRBV19 with TRBJ2-1; 10 nucleotides agree with TRBD2. Germline lookup yields CDR1 LNHDA and CDR2 SQIVND (reference sequence). J gave up 5 bases and V 1 base, and 5 bases lay outside the gene matches. The CDR3 consists of 16 residues.

The CDR3, as DNA: TGCGCCAGCAGAACCGGGACGGGCTCCTACGAGCAGTACTTC. It yields the protein CASRTGTGSYEQYF. The V and J genes are TRBV5-1 and TRBJ2-7, with D perhaps being TRBD1 or TRBD2 (5 bases each). The germline V and J ends were trimmed by 5 bases and 0 bases, with 12 bases remaining between them. The germline gives CDR1 SGHRS, CDR2 YFSETQ. The CDR3 extends over 14 amino acids.

The rearrangement uses TRBV7-2 and TRBJ1-5; D is undetermined. CDR3 length: 17 amino acids. The V end was cut by 3 bases, the J end by 1 base, with 16 bases between. From germline, CDR1 is SGHTA and CDR2 FQGNSA. Written as DNA, the CDR3 is TGTGCCAGCAGCTTCGGTGGGTCGGTCGGGAGCAATCAGCCCCAGCATTTT. This codes for CASSFGGSVGSNQPQHF.

A single count supports this clone. This chain joins TRBV6-5 and TRBJ2-7, with 11 bases matching TRBD1. The CDR3 runs to 14 residues. CDR1 and CDR2 from the germline V gene are MNHEY and SVGAGI. Trimming cost V 5 bases and J 4 bases; bases outside gene matches: 4. CDR3 residues: CASSTGTGGYEQYF. CDR3 DNA: TGTGCCAGCAGTACCGGGACAGGGGGGTACGAGCAGTACTTC.

This clone was counted once. The chain couples TRBV2 to TRBJ2-2; D might be TRBD2 (5 bases). In germline, CDR1 is SNHLY, CDR2 FYNNEI. Deletions cut 11 bases from V and 0 bases from J, with 19 bases between. The CDR3 has 16 residues. The CDR3 DNA reads as TGTGCCTCAGCGGCCACTACCAACCCGAACACCGGGGAGCTGTTTTTT. Residues: CASAATTNPNTGELFF. Filled out from reference TRBV2 and TRBJ2-2, the complete variable domain reads EPEVTQTPSHQVTQMGQEVILRCVPISNHLYFYWYRQILGQKVEFLVSFYNNEISEKSEIFDDQFSVERPDGSNFTLKIRSTKLEDSAMYFCASAATTNPNTGELFFGEGSRLTVL.

CDR3 in amino acids: CASSVRPEGQDYGYTF. The CDR3 nucleotides read TGTGCCAGCAGCGTAAGGCCGGAGGGGCAGGACTATGGCTACACCTTC. The chain is built from TRBV9 and TRBJ1-2, with D perhaps TRBD1 (5 bases). The CDR3 contains 16 residues. Per the germline V gene, CDR1 is SGDLS and CDR2 is YYNGEE. V dropped 1 base and J dropped 3 bases, with 16 bases sitting between them.

The J gene is TRBJ2-1, the V gene TRBV19; 8 bases match TRBD2. Trimming cost V 10 bases and J 3 bases; bases outside gene matches: 5. Germline V gene lookup returns CDR1 LNHDA and CDR2 SQIVND (reference sequence). This CDR3 spans 13 amino acids. The CDR3 DNA sequence: TGTGCCACCATAGCGGGGAGCTACAATGAGCAGTTCTTC. Amino acids: CATIAGSYNEQFF.

The chain is built from TRBV5-4 and TRBJ2-1; 8 bases align to TRBD2. Trimming at V came to 4 bases and at J to 4 bases, leaving 13 bases not matched to a gene. Germline CDR1 is SGHNT and CDR2 is YYREEE (reference sequence). The CDR3 contains 17 residues. The CDR3 protein is CASSLLLRGGVYNEQFF. CDR3 bases: TGTGCCAGCAGCCTGTTGTTACGGGGGGGCGTTTACAATGAGCAGTTCTTC.

The chain links TRBV4-3 to TRBJ2-1, with TRBD2 identical over 10 bases. The CDR3 loop spans 15 amino acids. V gave up 3 bases and J gave up 9 bases; unmatched junction bases: 8. Germline V gene data show CDR1 as LGHNA and CDR2 as YSLEER. CDR3 loop: CASSHGLAARVEQFF. The DNA of the CDR3 is TGCGCCAGCAGCCACGGACTAGCGGCCCGGGTTGAGCAGTTCTTC.

This sequence joins TRBV10-1 and TRBJ2-3, with TRBD2 identical over 11 bases. J gave up 4 bases and V 2 bases, and 14 bases lay outside the gene matches. Germline CDR1 and CDR2: WNHNN and SYGVQD (reference sequence). This CDR3 is built from 19 residues. The DNA for the CDR3 is TGCGCCAGCAGTGAGCTTAGCGGGGGGGCCTGTGAGTTTCCAGATACGCAGTATTTT. Protein product: CASSELSGGACEFPDTQYF.

This chain joins TRBV28 and TRBJ2-7; D gene unclear. Germline CDR1 is MDHEN and CDR2 is SYDVKM. The length of the CDR3 is 16 residues. V dropped 3 bases and J dropped 0 bases, with 15 bases sitting between them. CDR3 loop: CASSFRPRTTSYEQYF. The CDR3, as DNA: TGTGCCAGCAGTTTCCGTCCGCGAACAACCTCCTACGAGCAGTACTTC.

The CDR3 region has the DNA TGTGCCAGCAGGCCAAGACAGGAGCCAATGTACCAAGAGACCCAGTACTTC. Translating gives CASRPRQEPMYQETQYF. The chain couples TRBV28 to TRBJ2-5, with D tentatively TRBD1 (6 bases). The CDR3 runs 17 residues. From germline, CDR1 is MDHEN and CDR2 SYDVKM. V gave up 6 bases and J gave up 0 bases, with 20 bases separating them.

The chain is built from TRBV21-1 and TRBJ1-2. TRBV21-1 is classified as a pseudogene. The CDR3 contains 12 residues. CDR3 residues: CASSSTVGGYTF. Here the CDR3 DNA reads TGTGCCAGCAGCTCCACGGTGGGTGGCTACACCTTC.

The chain couples TRBV6-4 to TRBJ2-2, with 7 positions matching TRBD2. Germline CDR1 reads MRHNA; CDR2 reads SNTAGT. V lost 3 bases and J lost 3; bases outside the gene matches: 1. The CDR3 contains 14 residues. Here the CDR3 reads CASSEAGDTGELFF. The CDR3 DNA sequence: TGTGCCAGCAGTGAGGCGGGGGACACCGGGGAGCTGTTTTTT.

This chain joins TRBV29-1 and TRBJ2-3; 9 bases fit TRBD1. Unmatched junction bases numbered 4, after V lost 7 bases and J lost 5 bases. The CDR3 totals 12 residues. CDR1 and CDR2 from the germline V gene are SQVTM and ANQGSEA. The CDR3 reads CSAATGGDTQYF. CDR3 DNA sequence: TGCAGCGCCGCGACAGGGGGAGATACGCAGTATTTT.

The chain couples TRBV24-1 to TRBJ2-7, with 7 bases aligning to TRBD1. V gave up 3 bases and J gave up 3 bases; unmatched junction bases: 4. Germline lookup yields CDR1 KGHDR and CDR2 SFDVKD. The length of the CDR3 is 14 residues. CDR3: CATSDTRTGYEQYF. CDR3 nucleotides: TGTGCCACCAGTGATACTCGGACAGGCTACGAGCAGTACTTC.

The chain is built from TRBV5-4 and TRBJ1-5, with TRBD1 matching 8 bases. CDR1 is SGHNT and CDR2 is YYREEE in the germline V gene (reference sequence). The CDR3 extends over 15 amino acids. The ends lost 0 bases at V and 5 bases at J; junction bases unmatched: 4. The CDR3 spells CASSLGPGGDQPQHF. The CDR3 DNA reads TGTGCCAGCAGCTTGGGCCCAGGGGGCGATCAGCCCCAGCATTTT.

J is TRBJ1-5 and V is TRBV7-8; D perhaps matches TRBD1 (5 bases). Germline CDR1 is SGHVS and CDR2 is FQNEAQ. V shed 3 bases and J shed 5 bases, with 11 bases lying between them. This CDR3 is 14 amino acids long. The CDR3 nucleotides are TGTGCCAGCAGCTTTGGGGGGGGATATCAGCCCCAGCATTTT. Residues: CASSFGGGYQPQHF. The full variable domain, its missing parts supplied by reference TRBV7-8 and TRBJ1-5, is GAGVSQSPRYKVAKRGQDVALRCDPISGHVSLFWYQQALGQGPEFLTYFQNEAQLDKSGLPSDRFFAERPEGSVSTLKIQRTQQEDSAVYLCASSFGGGYQPQHFGDGTRLSIL.

The chain uses TRBV6-5 and TRBJ2-1; D assignment may be TRBD1 or TRBD2 (5 bases each). The CDR3 sequence is 12 residues long. The V end lost 6 bases, the J end lost 14 bases, and 17 bases lay between the germline ends. CDR1 MNHEY and CDR2 SVGAGI come from the germline V gene. The chain's CDR3 is CASSPLGDLEFF. CDR3 DNA: TGTGCCAGCAGCCCACTCGGGGACCTAGAGTTCTTC.

As to this clone: Other DNA sequences in this sample translate to the same CDR3. The chain uses TRBV7-2 and TRBJ2-7; 11 bases align to TRBD2. This CDR3 has 15 residues. The ends lost 4 bases at V and 1 base at J; junction bases unmatched: 3. CDR1 and CDR2 (germline): SGHTA, FQGNSA. CDR3 bases: TGTGCCAGCAGCTCTCTAGCGGGGGGTTCCTACGAGCAGTACTTC. Protein sequence: CASSSLAGGSYEQYF.

This clone is a singleton in its sample. This chain uses TRBV5-1 with TRBJ1-1, with a possible D match to TRBD1 (6 bases). Between the trimmed V and J ends, which lost 3 bases and 0 bases, there was a span of 18 bases. The germline gives CDR1 SGHRS, CDR2 YFSETQ. The CDR3 sequence is 17 residues long. CDR3 coding DNA: TGCGCCAGCAGCTATTCCGGCGGACAGACCATGAACACTGAAGCTTTCTTT. It encodes CASSYSGGQTMNTEAFF.

This clone was found once. This chain joins TRBV29-1 and TRBJ1-4; 7 bases map to TRBD1. With V trimmed by 7 bases and J by 4 bases, 6 bases remained unmatched. The CDR3 length is 13 residues. Germline CDR1 and CDR2: SQVTM and ANQGSEA. The CDR3 nucleotides are TGCAGCGCCGGGACAGTCTATAATGAAAAACTGTTTTTT. It encodes CSAGTVYNEKLFF.